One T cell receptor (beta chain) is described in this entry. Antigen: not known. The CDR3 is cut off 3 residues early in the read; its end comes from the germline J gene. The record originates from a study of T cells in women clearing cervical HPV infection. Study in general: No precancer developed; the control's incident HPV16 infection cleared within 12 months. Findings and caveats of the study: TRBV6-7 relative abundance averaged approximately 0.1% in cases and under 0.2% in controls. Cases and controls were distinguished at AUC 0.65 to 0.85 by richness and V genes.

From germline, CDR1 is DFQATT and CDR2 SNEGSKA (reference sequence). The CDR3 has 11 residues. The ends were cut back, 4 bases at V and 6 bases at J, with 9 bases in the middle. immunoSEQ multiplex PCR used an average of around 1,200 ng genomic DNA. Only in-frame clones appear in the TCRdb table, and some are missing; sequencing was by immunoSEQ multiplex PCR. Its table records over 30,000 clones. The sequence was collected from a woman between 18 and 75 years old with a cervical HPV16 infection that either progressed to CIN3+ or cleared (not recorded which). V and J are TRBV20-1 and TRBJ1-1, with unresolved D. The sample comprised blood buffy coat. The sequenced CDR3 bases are TGCAGTGCTAACCGGGTCCCTGAA. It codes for CSANRVPE. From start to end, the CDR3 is CSANRVPEAFF.